The T cell receptor (beta chain) under discussion was sequenced for a study of T cell clonality in common variable immunodeficiency. Assay: immunoSEQ multiplex PCR; the TCRdb copy retains only in-frame clones and omits some. The repertoire shows tens of thousands of clones, none seen only once; the top ten take under 2%. Overall study results and limits: Shared TCRbeta clones were fewer between CVID subjects than controls. Compared with healthy controls, CVID subjects showed increased TCRbeta clonality, mostly in about a third. Authors noted CVID clonality's cause needs subpopulation repertoire sequencing.

The germline V gene has CDR1 GTSNPN and CDR2 SVGIG (reference sequence). V shed 1 base, J shed 3 bases, and the junction held 3 bases outside the gene matches. The CDR3 spans 15 residues. Patients and controls were mostly of Caucasian heritage. This clone was counted ten times or more. Antigen unknown. From the germline J gene comes the end of the CDR3, since the read stops 3 residues before it. The clonotype comes from a person aged 18 to 75 in good health. Sequenced: peripheral blood mononuclear cells. The genes are TRBV30 and TRBJ1-5, with 10 positions matching TRBD1. Here the CDR3 reads CAWSGGQGDNQPQHF. The sequenced CDR3 bases are TGTGCCTGGAGTGGAGGACAGGGGGACAATCAGCCC.